The 16 T cell receptor beta chains listed next were all sequenced from one sample in a study of identical twins (dated by TCRdb to the mid-2010s). Libraries were prepared through 5' RACE. Sequencing was performed on an Illumina HiSeq 2000. TCRdb reworked the public reads: Q25 trimming with fastp, MiXCR clone assembly, productive beta chains retained. Records with the same CDR3 protein are collapsed into one entry carrying the most frequent genes and DNA. The sample includes hundreds of thousands of distinct CDR3 sequences, with around 24% observed a single time. The leading ten clones occupy about 2.9% of the sample. These data were also filed under a second study, of T cells expressing NK-cell markers.

Material: CD4+ T cells sorted from blood. The receptor source for this set is a woman under 30 in good health.

The chain has TRBV7-8 and TRBJ1-6, with 10 bases aligning to TRBD1. CDR3 length equals 17 residues. The trim removed 1 base at V and 6 bases at J, leaving 6 bases unmatched. The V gene's germline CDR1 is SGHVS and CDR2 FQNEAQ. The CDR3 here is CASSLVGTGAPNSPLHF. The DNA of the CDR3 is TGTGCCAGCAGCTTAGTAGGGACAGGGGCCCCTAATTCACCCCTCCACTTT.

The chain joins TRBV6-5 to TRBJ2-1; 9 nucleotides agree with TRBD1. Germline CDR1 MNHEY, CDR2 SVGAGI. The V segment lost 3 bases and the J segment 6 bases; nucleotides outside the gene matches: 6. The CDR3 contains 15 residues. Here the CDR3 reads CASSYPGTGFNEQFF. CDR3 sequence (DNA): TGTGCCAGCAGTTATCCCGGGACAGGGTTCAATGAGCAGTTCTTC.

This clonotype has more than one count but fewer than ten. This chain connects TRBV6-2 or TRBV6-3 to TRBJ2-7; TRBD1 agrees at 10 bases. Trimming cost V 5 bases and J 5 bases; bases outside gene matches: 9. This CDR3 has 15 amino acids. The germline V gene has CDR1 MNHEY and CDR2 SVGEGT. The CDR3 protein is CASSQDRGRLNEQYF. As DNA, the CDR3 is TGTGCCAGCAGTCAAGACAGGGGGCGATTGAACGAGCAGTACTTC.

The genes are TRBV5-1 and TRBJ1-3; possibly TRBD1 for D (5 bases). Germline-derived CDR1 and CDR2 are SGHRS and YFSETQ. This CDR3 contains 14 residues. V was shortened by 6 bases and J by 3 bases, with 13 bases between the two germline ends. CDR3 loop: CASKIDRDGNTIYF. DNA for the CDR3: TGCGCCAGCAAGATCGACAGAGATGGAAACACCATATATTTT.

This clonotype was counted many times. The V gene is TRBV12-3 or TRBV12-4, the J gene TRBJ1-2, with D tentatively TRBD1 (5 bases). Trimming left V 6 bases short and J 0 bases short, with 8 bases between. This CDR3 contains 13 residues. The CDR3 protein is CASSPGSNYGYTF. The CDR3, as DNA: TGTGCCAGCAGCCCAGGGTCTAACTATGGCTACACCTTC.

The J gene is TRBJ2-7, the V gene TRBV6-2 or TRBV6-3; TRBD1 matches 7 bases. This CDR3 comprises 13 residues. From germline, CDR1 is MNHEY and CDR2 SVGEGT. With V trimmed by 5 bases and J by 3 bases, 4 bases remained unmatched. The CDR3: CASSNTGVYEQYF. The CDR3 nucleotides read TGTGCCAGCAGTAATACAGGGGTCTACGAGCAGTACTTC.

The V and J genes are TRBV5-1 and TRBJ2-1; 10 bases match TRBD2. Germline V gene lookup returns CDR1 SGHRS and CDR2 YFSETQ. The CDR3 consists of 16 residues. Trimming removed 0 bases from V and 4 bases from J; junction bases left unmatched: 4. CDR3 residues: CASSLVGTSEYNEQFF. The CDR3 DNA reads TGCGCCAGCAGCTTGGTGGGGACTAGCGAGTACAATGAGCAGTTCTTC. The complete variable domain, with remaining parts taken from reference TRBV5-1 and TRBJ2-1, reads KAGVTQTPRYLIKTRGQQVTLSCSPISGHRSVSWYQQTPGQGLQFLFEYFSETQRNKGNFPGRFSGRQFSNSRSEMNVSTLELGDSALYLCASSLVGTSEYNEQFFGPGTRLTVL.

CDR3 DNA sequence: TGTGCCAGCACCCTCGGAGCGAACACCGGGGAGCTGTTTTTT. The encoded protein is CASTLGANTGELFF. The chain has TRBV10-3 and TRBJ2-2; the D is unclear. This CDR3 contains 14 residues. The V gene's germline CDR1 is ENHRY and CDR2 SYGVKD. Deletions cut 10 bases from V and 0 bases from J, with 12 bases between.

This chain joins TRBV5-1 and TRBJ2-5; D remains unclear. This CDR3 spans 13 amino acids. V shed 3 bases and J shed 3 bases, with 9 bases lying between them. Looked up from germline, CDR1 is SGHRS and CDR2 is YFSETQ. The CDR3 coding sequence is TGCGCCAGCAGCTGGTCACCGGAAGAGACCCAGTACTTC. Its protein product is CASSWSPEETQYF. The entire variable domain, with the rest obtained from reference TRBV5-1 and TRBJ2-5, is as follows: KAGVTQTPRYLIKTRGQQVTLSCSPISGHRSVSWYQQTPGQGLQFLFEYFSETQRNKGNFPGRFSGRQFSNSRSEMNVSTLELGDSALYLCASSWSPEETQYFGPGTRLLVL.

This clonotype was recorded a few times. This chain links TRBV6-2 or TRBV6-3 with TRBJ1-2; a weak D match, TRBD1 (5 bases). The CDR3 runs to 14 residues. V lost 5 bases and J lost 8, with 18 bases in between. CDR1 and CDR2 from the germline V gene are MNHEY and SVGEGT. The CDR3 DNA sequence: TGTGCCAGCAGTCCTTCTCGGCGGGGCTTGGGCTACACCTTC. Translating gives CASSPSRRGLGYTF.

The V gene is TRBV6-5, the J gene TRBJ2-7; 14 nucleotides align to TRBD2. Germline CDR1 and CDR2: MNHEY and SVGAGI. V lost 2 bases to trimming and J lost 6 bases; unmatched junction nucleotides: 15. This CDR3 has 19 amino acids. CDR3 nucleotide sequence: TGTGCCAGCAGTTACAACGGACTAGCGGGAGGCTTCCCCTGGGGCGAGCAGTACTTC. Translated, it gives CASSYNGLAGGFPWGEQYF.

This clonotype appeared a single time. The genes are TRBV4-2 and TRBJ2-3, with 14 bases identical to TRBD2. V lost 3 bases and J lost 6; bases outside the gene matches: 2. The CDR3 sequence is 15 residues long. Per the germline V gene, CDR1 is LGHNA and CDR2 is YNFKEQ. The CDR3 loop is CASSQGLAGADTQYF. The CDR3 nucleotides are TGTGCCAGCAGCCAGGGACTAGCGGGGGCGGATACGCAGTATTTT.

This clonotype was seen at least ten times. The chain recombines TRBV29-1 with TRBJ2-5; no clear D gene. The germline V gene has CDR1 SQVTM and CDR2 ANQGSEA. This CDR3 contains 10 residues. V was shortened by 7 bases and J by 5 bases, with 8 bases between the two germline ends. The CDR3 region has the DNA TGCAGCGCCGCATCCGAGACCCAGTACTTC. It encodes CSAASETQYF.

This clonotype was found a few times. This chain connects TRBV24-1 to TRBJ1-5, with D possibly being TRBD1 (5 bases). From germline, CDR1 is KGHDR and CDR2 SFDVKD. V was clipped by 4 bases and J by 3 bases, with 9 bases between them. This CDR3 region has 14 residues. As DNA, the CDR3 is TGTGCCACCAGTGAGGGGGGGTTCAATCAGCCCCAGCATTTT. It codes for CATSEGGFNQPQHF.

This clonotype appeared a few times. V is TRBV11-1 and J is TRBJ2-6; 9 bases align to TRBD2. In germline, CDR1 is SGHAT, CDR2 FQDESV (reference sequence). V lost 5 bases, J lost 0 bases, and 8 bases stayed unmatched. The length of the CDR3 is 18 residues. The CDR3 DNA reads as TGTGCCAGCAGCCCCCCGGTGCGGGAGGGCTCTGGGGCCAACGTCCTGACTTTC. Translating gives CASSPPVREGSGANVLTF.

The rearrangement links TRBV6-1 to TRBJ1-2; tentatively, D is TRBD1 (6 bases). CDR1 is MNHNS and CDR2 is SASEGT in the germline V gene. V was clipped by 8 bases and J by 7 bases, with 20 bases between them. The CDR3 covers 14 residues. The chain's CDR3 is CASSDRTARSGYTF. DNA of the CDR3: TGTGCCAGCTCTGACAGGACCGCGAGGAGTGGCTACACCTTC.